The clone carrying this T cell receptor beta chain was counted a few times. Its antigen is currently unknown. In the PCR, 60 Vbeta and 13 Jbeta primers were used. Study processing details: Around 10 million of the 60 million to 90 million unique TCR beta chains counted in a later analysis were shared. The repertoire was sequenced with immunoSEQ multiplex PCR; TCRdb's copy has only in-frame clones and lacks some. That table gives V, J and clone size, and the DNA gave D and trimming. The sample holds about 130,000 clones, 65% to 85% seen once. The data originate from a study of cytomegalovirus exposure and HLA in healthy donors. General study results and limits: Later, an analysis found that common viral pathogens appeared to be linked with several of the most significant clusters. Cytomegalovirus-associated status was assigned to some 160 TCR beta chains.

Trimming took off 6 bases at V and 8 bases at J, with 16 bases between the two ends. This CDR3 has 13 residues. Germline values: CDR1 SNHLY, CDR2 FYNNEI. This receptor was identified in a man aged 50-60 years in good health and CMV-seronegative. The sample was PBMCs. The rearrangement joins TRBV2 to TRBJ1-2; possibly TRBD1 for D (6 bases). The CDR3 sequence: CASRVGTSGGYTF. DNA of the CDR3: TGTGCCAGCAGGGTAGGGACATCGGGCGGCTACACCTTC. Looking up the rest from reference TRBV2 and TRBJ1-2 gives the full variable domain: EPEVTQTPSHQVTQMGQEVILRCVPISNHLYFYWYRQILGQKVEFLVSFYNNEISEKSEIFDDQFSVERPDGSNFTLKIRSTKLEDSAMYFCASRVGTSGGYTFGSGTRLTVV.